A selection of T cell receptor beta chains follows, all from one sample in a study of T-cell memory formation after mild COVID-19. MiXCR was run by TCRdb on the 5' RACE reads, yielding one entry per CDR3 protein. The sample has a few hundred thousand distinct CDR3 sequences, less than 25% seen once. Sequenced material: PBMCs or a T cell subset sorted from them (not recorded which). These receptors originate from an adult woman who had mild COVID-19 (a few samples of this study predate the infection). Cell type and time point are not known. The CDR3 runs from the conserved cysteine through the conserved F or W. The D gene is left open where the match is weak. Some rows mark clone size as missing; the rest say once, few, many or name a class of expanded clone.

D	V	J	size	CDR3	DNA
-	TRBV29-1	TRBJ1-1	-	CSVVAVGVGHTEAFF	TGCAGCGTTGTGGCTGTGGGGGTTGGACACACTGAAGCTTTCTTT
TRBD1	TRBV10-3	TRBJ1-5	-	CAISESLFVGTGLSRPQHF	TGTGCCATCAGTGAGTCTCTTTTTGTGGGGACAGGCCTATCAAGGCCCCAGCATTTT
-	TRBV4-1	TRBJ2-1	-	CASSQLDPGLGEQFF	TGCGCCAGCAGCCAGCTTGACCCCGGTCTAGGTGAGCAGTTCTTC
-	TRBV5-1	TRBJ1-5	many	CASSLVGGSNQPQHF	TGCGCCAGCAGCTTAGTAGGCGGGAGCAATCAGCCCCAGCATTTT
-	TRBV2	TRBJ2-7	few	CASSDEYLSYEQYF	TGTGCCAGCAGTGACGAGTATCTCTCCTACGAGCAGTACTTC
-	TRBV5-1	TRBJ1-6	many	CASSLFAGDSPLHF	TGCGCCAGCAGCTTGTTCGCAGGGGATTCACCCCTCCACTTT
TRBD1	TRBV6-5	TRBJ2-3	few	CASSQTGPPTDTQYF	TGTGCCAGCAGCCAGACAGGGCCACCCACAGATACGCAGTATTTT
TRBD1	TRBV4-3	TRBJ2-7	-	CASSQERDRFYEQYF	TGCGCCAGCAGCCAAGAGAGGGACAGGTTTTACGAGCAGTACTTC
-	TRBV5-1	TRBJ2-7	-	CASSLRPAEQYF	TGCGCCAGCAGCTTGCGGCCAGCTGAGCAGTACTTC
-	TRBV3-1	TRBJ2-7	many	CASSHGTYEQYF	TGTGCCAGCAGCCATGGCACCTACGAGCAGTACTTC
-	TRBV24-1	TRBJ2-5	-	CATSDSTRQETQYF	TGTGCCACCAGTGATTCAACAAGACAAGAGACCCAGTACTTC
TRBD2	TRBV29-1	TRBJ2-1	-	CSVELRLAGEDNEQFF	TGCAGCGTTGAACTCCGACTAGCGGGGGAGGACAATGAGCAGTTCTTC
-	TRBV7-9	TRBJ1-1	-	CASVGVSNTEAFF	TGTGCCAGCGTAGGCGTTTCGAACACTGAAGCTTTCTTT
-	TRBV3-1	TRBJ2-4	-	CASSQDSVGGPRNIQYF	TGTGCCAGCAGCCAAGATTCAGTGGGGGGGCCCAGAAACATTCAGTACTTC
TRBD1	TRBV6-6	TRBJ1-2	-	CASSLIQGAHGYTF	TGTGCCAGCAGTCTGATTCAGGGGGCCCATGGCTACACCTTC
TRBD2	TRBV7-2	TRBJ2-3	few	CASSLGLAGNTDTQYF	TGTGCCAGCAGCTTGGGACTAGCGGGAAACACAGATACGCAGTATTTT
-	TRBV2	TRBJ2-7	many	CASRRTTEYEQYF	TGTGCCAGCAGAAGGACTACCGAATACGAGCAGTACTTC
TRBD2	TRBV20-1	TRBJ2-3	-	CSARTPAGGGADTQYF	TGCAGTGCTAGAACCCCCGCGGGCGGGGGTGCAGATACGCAGTATTTT
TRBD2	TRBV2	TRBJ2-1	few	CASRAGTSGESSYNEQFF	TGTGCCAGCAGGGCCGGGACTAGCGGAGAGAGCTCCTACAATGAGCAGTTCTTC
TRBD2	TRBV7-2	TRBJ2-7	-	CASSSQGLAYHEQYF	TGTGCCAGCAGCTCCCAGGGACTAGCGTACCACGAGCAGTACTTC
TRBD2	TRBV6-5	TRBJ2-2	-	CASSYSQRGNTGELFF	TGTGCCAGCAGTTACTCGCAGCGGGGGAACACCGGGGAGCTGTTTTTT
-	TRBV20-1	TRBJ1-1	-	CSARMGVGAFF	TGCAGTGCTAGGATGGGGGTAGGAGCTTTCTTT
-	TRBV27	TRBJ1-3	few	CASSSLLGGYSGNTIYF	TGTGCCAGCAGTTCCCTTCTGGGGGGCTACTCTGGAAACACCATATATTTT
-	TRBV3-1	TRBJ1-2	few	CASSPGSAYNYGYTF	TGTGCCAGCAGCCCAGGATCGGCATACAACTATGGCTACACCTTC
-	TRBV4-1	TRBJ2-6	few	CASSRPGRSGANVLTF	TGCGCCAGCAGCCGGCCGGGACGCTCTGGGGCCAACGTCCTGACTTTC
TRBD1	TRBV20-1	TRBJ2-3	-	CSAGPGQSDTQYF	TGCAGTGCTGGCCCGGGACAGTCAGATACGCAGTATTTT
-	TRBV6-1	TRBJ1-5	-	CASSEVGNYQPQHF	TGTGCCAGCAGTGAAGTCGGGAACTATCAGCCCCAGCATTTT
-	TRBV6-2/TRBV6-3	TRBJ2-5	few	CASRPLPEQYQETQYF	TGTGCCAGCAGACCCCTACCCGAGCAGTACCAAGAGACCCAGTACTTC
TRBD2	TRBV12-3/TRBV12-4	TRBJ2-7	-	CASRAGTSGSYEQYF	TGTGCCAGCAGAGCCGGGACTAGCGGATCCTACGAGCAGTACTTC
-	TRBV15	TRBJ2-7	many	CATSRDPIYEQYF	TGTGCCACCAGCAGAGACCCCATCTACGAGCAGTACTTC
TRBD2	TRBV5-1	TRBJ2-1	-	CASSPLPGGQNEQFF	TGCGCCAGCAGCCCGCTCCCGGGGGGGCAGAATGAGCAGTTCTTC
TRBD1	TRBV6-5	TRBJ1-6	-	CASRAGTGRSPLHF	TGTGCCAGCAGAGCCGGGACAGGGAGGTCACCCCTCCACTTT
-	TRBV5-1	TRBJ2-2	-	CASSLEGRLAGELFF	TGCGCCAGCAGCTTGGAGGGCAGGTTGGCCGGGGAGCTGTTTTTT
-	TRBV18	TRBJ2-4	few	CASSPLGALNQKGVQYF	TGTGCCAGCTCACCCCTGGGAGCCCTAAACCAAAAAGGGGTTCAGTACTTC
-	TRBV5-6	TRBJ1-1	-	CASSLPGRSTEAFF	TGTGCCAGCAGCTTGCCGGGGAGGAGCACTGAAGCTTTCTTT
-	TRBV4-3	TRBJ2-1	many	CASSLLLGGKNEQFF	TGCGCCAGCAGCCTTCTTTTGGGCGGAAAAAATGAGCAGTTCTTC
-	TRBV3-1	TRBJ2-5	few	CASSQAPGLGGDETQYF	TGTGCCAGCAGCCAAGCCCCTGGTTTGGGGGGAGATGAGACCCAGTACTTC
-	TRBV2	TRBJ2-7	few	CASSEVPTSSRDHEQYF	TGTGCCAGCAGTGAAGTCCCCACGAGTAGCAGGGATCACGAGCAGTACTTC
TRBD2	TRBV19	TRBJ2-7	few	CASSMTSSGSIYEQYF	TGTGCCAGTAGTATGACCAGTAGCGGGAGCATTTACGAGCAGTACTTC
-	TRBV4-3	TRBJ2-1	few	CASSQDGRTLEQFF	TGCGCCAGCAGCCAAGATGGCCGGACGCTGGAGCAGTTCTTC
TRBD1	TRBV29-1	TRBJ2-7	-	CSVGVLRGNPEQYF	TGCAGCGTTGGAGTCCTCAGGGGGAATCCTGAGCAGTACTTC
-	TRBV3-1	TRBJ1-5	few	CASSQAPGIQPQHF	TGTGCCAGCAGCCAAGCCCCCGGCATTCAGCCCCAGCATTTT
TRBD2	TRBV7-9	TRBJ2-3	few	CASSPRPGTTSTDTQYF	TGTGCCAGCAGCCCCCGACCCGGGACTACTAGCACAGATACGCAGTATTTT
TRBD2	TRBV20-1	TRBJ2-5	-	CSASDPSGAQTQYF	TGCAGTGCTAGTGATCCCAGCGGGGCGCAGACCCAGTACTTC
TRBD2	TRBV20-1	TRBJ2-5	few	CSARVHLFLAGQETQYF	TGCAGTGCTAGAGTCCACCTTTTCTTAGCGGGCCAAGAGACCCAGTACTTC
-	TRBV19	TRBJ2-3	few	CASSIHYTDTQYF	TGTGCCAGTAGTATCCATTACACAGATACGCAGTATTTT
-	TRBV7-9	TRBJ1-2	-	CASSDTSLQRMGYTF	TGTGCCAGCAGCGACACTTCTCTACAGCGTATGGGCTACACCTTC
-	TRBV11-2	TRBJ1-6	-	CASSLVGLVRGNSPLHF	TGTGCCAGCAGCTTAGTTGGTCTGGTCAGGGGTAATTCACCCCTCCACTTT
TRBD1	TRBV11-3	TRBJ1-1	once	CASSLVRQGVAAFF	TGTGCCAGCAGCTTAGTAAGACAGGGGGTAGCGGCTTTCTTT
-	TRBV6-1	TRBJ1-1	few	CASSVWGRNTEAFF	TGTGCCAGCAGTGTGTGGGGACGGAACACTGAAGCTTTCTTT
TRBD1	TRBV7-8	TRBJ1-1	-	CSSSADRRNTEAFF	TGTTCCAGCAGCGCGGACAGGAGGAACACTGAAGCTTTCTTT
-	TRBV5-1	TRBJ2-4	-	CASSPGQIKNIQYF	TGCGCCAGCAGCCCTGGACAGATCAAAAACATTCAGTACTTC
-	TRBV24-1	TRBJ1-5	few	CATSGDPKGGKTQPQHF	TGTGCCACCAGTGGGGACCCTAAGGGGGGCAAGACTCAGCCCCAGCATTTT